A selection of T cell receptor beta chains follows, all from one sample in a study of CD4 and CD8 cells across lung adenocarcinoma regions. MiXCR, run by TCRdb on the PCR reads, gives a single entry per CDR3 protein. The sample gives 5,000 or so distinct CDR3 sequences, 50% of which show up once; roughly 21% is in the top ten. The sequencing sample was made of CD4+ T cells from the margin of a lung tumor. These receptors originate from a male donor with lung adenocarcinoma. The CD4 and CD8 labels of this study may be unreliable. Each CDR3 is given with its conserved first and last residue. D genes are given only for firm matches. Clone size is not always given. Where it is, it says once, few, many or a class for expanded clones.

v_gene	abundance	j_gene	d_gene	CDR3nt	CDR3aa
TRBV7-8	-	TRBJ2-5	-	TGTGCCAGCAGCTTAGGGATAGAAGAGACCCAGTACTTC	CASSLGIEETQYF
TRBV7-2	-	TRBJ2-7	-	TGTGCCAGCAGCTTAGGTTTCCGGGACGCGCTTTACGAGCAGTACTTC	CASSLGFRDALYEQYF
TRBV7-2	-	TRBJ2-1	-	TGTGCCAGCAGCGCCCCCGGGGACTTTTACGGTGAGCAGTTTTTC	CASSAPGDFYGEQFF
TRBV7-2	-	TRBJ2-1	-	TGTGCCAGCAGCTCAGAGGGACTGGCAATCAATGAGCAGTTCTTC	CASSSEGLAINEQFF
TRBV6-1	large	TRBJ2-4	-	TGTGCCAGCAGTGAACCATTAGTAGTCCTAGTCGCCATTCAGTACTTC	CASSEPLVVLVAIQYF
TRBV10-2	medium-sized	TRBJ2-7	TRBD1	TGCGCCAGCAGTGAGACTTGGACAGGGGGCTACGAGCAGTACTTC	CASSETWTGGYEQYF
TRBV7-6	few	TRBJ2-5	TRBD2	TGTGCCAGCAGCCCGTTTGGCGGGAGCTCCTACAATGAGCAGTACTTC	CASSPFGGSSYNEQYF
TRBV4-1	many	TRBJ1-2	TRBD1	TGCGCCAGCAGCCTCCACGGACAGGGAAGCTATGGCTACACCTTC	CASSLHGQGSYGYTF
TRBV7-2	medium-sized	TRBJ2-1	-	TGTGCCAGCAGCCAAACGTTCGGGAGTAGGCACAATGAGCAGTTCTTC	CASSQTFGSRHNEQFF
TRBV27	-	TRBJ2-3	-	TGTGCCAGCAGTTTATCGGGGCTGGGCGGCACAGACACGCAGTATTTC	CASSLSGLGGTDTQYF
TRBV6-5	-	TRBJ1-2	TRBD1	TGTGCCAGTAGTTACTCAGGGGGTTATTTAGTGGACTATGGCTACACCTTC	CASSYSGGYLVDYGYTF
TRBV25-1	-	TRBJ2-1	-	TGTGCCAGCAGTGAATATAATGCGCGGGGCAATGAGCAGTTCTTC	CASSEYNARGNEQFF
TRBV5-1	-	TRBJ2-5	-	TGCGCCAGCAGCTTGGGTCTTCCCGTCCAAGAGACCCAGTACTTC	CASSLGLPVQETQYF
TRBV4-1	-	TRBJ2-5	TRBD2	TGCGCCAGCAGCACACTAGCGGTCCAAGAGACCCAGTACTTC	CASSTLAVQETQYF
TRBV27	-	TRBJ1-6	TRBD1	TGTGCCAGCAGTTTACGGACAGGGGATAATTCACCCCTCCACTTT	CASSLRTGDNSPLHF
TRBV15	-	TRBJ2-3	TRBD2	TGTGCCACCAGCAGAGGCGGAGCGGGAGCCCCCCCGGGTGGCACAGATACGCAGTATTTT	CATSRGGAGAPPGGTDTQYF
TRBV4-1	-	TRBJ2-3	TRBD1	TGCGCCAGCAGCCAAGATAACAGGGGCGCAGATACGCAGTATTTT	CASSQDNRGADTQYF
TRBV6-1	-	TRBJ2-2	-	TGTGCCAGCAGCACCGATGGACTAACGAACACCGGGGAGCTGTTTTTT	CASSTDGLTNTGELFF
TRBV7-2	-	TRBJ2-4	-	TGTGCCAGCAGCCAAAGCCGCAAAAACATTCAGTATTTC	CASSQSRKNIQYF
TRBV6-1	few	TRBJ1-2	-	TGTGCCAGCAGTCGGATGAGTTCGGACGGCTACACCTTC	CASSRMSSDGYTF
TRBV10-3	-	TRBJ2-3	TRBD2	TGTGCCATCAGGGAGGGTCGTAGCGGGAGTGGCACAAATATGCAGTATTTT	CAIREGRSGSGTNMQYF